The next 28 T cell receptor beta chains were all read from a single sample in a study of STAT3 mutations in large granular lymphocyte leukemia. Regarding the study as a whole: Every T-cell large granular lymphocyte leukemia patient had at least one immunodominant TCR beta clonotype.

Some clones are missing from TCRdb's copy, which holds only in-frame ones; the method was immunoSEQ multiplex PCR. The data hold approximately 29,000 clones, with approximately 84% observed a single time. These receptors lack a known antigen. The specimen sequenced was peripheral blood mononuclear cells. These receptors originate from a man in his sixties with T-cell large granular lymphocyte leukemia. Some clones in this sample may be carry-over from other donors' samples.

The chain is built from TRBV2 and TRBJ2-7; D is possibly TRBD1 or TRBD2 (6 bases each). Per the germline V gene, CDR1 is SNHLY and CDR2 is FYNNEI. Trimming removed 1 base at V and 6 bases at J, with 10 bases between. This CDR3 comprises 13 residues. CDR3 sequence: CASSEVGGPEQYF. DNA for the CDR3: TGTGCCAGCAGTGAAGTTGGGGGGCCCGAGCAGTACTTC.

The rearrangement links TRBV28 to TRBJ2-7; D unclear. The CDR3 is 15 amino acids. Germline lookup yields CDR1 MDHEN and CDR2 SYDVKM. Trimming pared 6 bases from V and 1 base from J, leaving 16 bases between. This chain's CDR3 is CASSRLADMSYEQYF. CDR3 nucleotide sequence: TGTGCCAGCAGCCGTCTCGCAGATATGTCCTACGAGCAGTACTTC.

The V call is TRBV6-5, the J call TRBJ2-7; perhaps D is TRBD1 or TRBD2 (5 bases each). The CDR3 extends over 16 amino acids. In germline, CDR1 is MNHEY, CDR2 SVGAGI. V was shortened by 2 bases and J by 5 bases, with 19 bases between the two germline ends. The CDR3 loop reads CASSYVSGPGDHEQYF. CDR3 DNA: TGTGCCAGCAGTTACGTTTCTGGCCCCGGGGACCACGAGCAGTACTTC.

The chain employs TRBV5-4 and TRBJ2-7; 10 nucleotides line up with TRBD2. The length of the CDR3 is 14 residues. Trimming at V came to 7 bases and at J to 4 bases, leaving 8 bases not matched to a gene. Germline V lookup: CDR1 SGHNT, CDR2 YYREEE (reference sequence). DNA for the CDR3: TGTGCCAGCGCTAGCGGGGGAAGGCCTTACGAGCAGTACTTC. Translating gives CASASGGRPYEQYF.

The chain joins TRBV15 to TRBJ2-7, with TRBD2 identical over 7 bases. Germline lookup yields CDR1 LNHNV and CDR2 YYDKDF (reference sequence). There are 14 residues in the CDR3. The V and J ends lost 5 bases and 3 bases, in that order; junction bases with no gene match: 7. CDR3 coding DNA: TGTGCCACCAGCGTAGCGGGCGGATACTACGAGCAGTACTTC. Protein product: CATSVAGGYYEQYF.

The CDR3 DNA follows: TGTGCCTGGTTTAACTATGGCTACACCTTC. Protein: CAWFNYGYTF. This sequence joins TRBV30 and TRBJ1-2, with D hard to call. CDR1 is GTSNPN and CDR2 is SVGIG in the germline V gene (reference sequence). This CDR3 has 10 residues. V lost 5 bases and J 1 base, leaving 2 bases between the germline ends.

The J gene is TRBJ1-6, the V gene TRBV30; D is uncertain. V lost 3 bases, J lost 10 bases, and 10 bases lay in between. CDR1 GTSNPN and CDR2 SVGIG come from the germline V gene (reference sequence). The CDR3 consists of 12 residues. The CDR3 DNA sequence: TGTGCCTGGAGCAGGACTCTCTCACCCCTCCACTTT. It encodes CAWSRTLSPLHF.

The gene calls are TRBV7-9 and TRBJ2-1; D remains ambiguous. The V gene's germline CDR1 is SEHNR and CDR2 FQNEAQ (reference sequence). This CDR3 region has 14 residues. V was cut by 5 bases and J by 9 bases, with 17 bases left in between. This chain's CDR3 is CASSPRLSESEQFF. The CDR3 coding sequence is TGTGCCAGCAGCCCCCGTTTGTCCGAAAGTGAGCAGTTCTTC.

This clone was picked up one time. The rearrangement joins TRBV14 to TRBJ2-3; the match to TRBD2 covers 11 bases. There are 17 residues in the CDR3. Germline CDR1 is SGHDN and CDR2 is FVKESK. Trimming removed 2 bases from V and 4 bases from J; junction bases left unmatched: 8. CDR3 coding DNA: TGTGCCAGCAGCCAAATTTATAGCGGGGGGGGGCCAGATACGCAGTATTTT. Translation gives CASSQIYSGGGPDTQYF.

This chain links TRBV10-3 with TRBJ1-1; possible D gene TRBD1, 5 bases. Germline V gene sequence: CDR1 ENHRY, CDR2 SYGVKD. The CDR3 spans 13 residues. The V end was cut by 10 bases, the J end by 1 base, with 13 bases between. CDR3 coding DNA: TGTGCCACCTTAGACAGAGGGAACACTGAAGCTTTCTTT. Encoded protein: CATLDRGNTEAFF.

The chain uses TRBV5-1 and TRBJ2-7, with D perhaps assigned TRBD1 or TRBD2 (6 bases each). The germline V gene has CDR1 SGHRS and CDR2 YFSETQ. This CDR3 contains 15 residues. V dropped 4 bases and J dropped 2 bases, with 16 bases sitting between them. The CDR3: CASSRGLATPYEQYF. DNA of the CDR3: TGCGCCAGCAGCCGGGGGCTCGCGACTCCCTACGAGCAGTACTTC.

This chain connects TRBV7-9 to TRBJ1-4, with a possible D match to TRBD1 (5 bases). CDR3 length: 17 amino acids. The V and J ends lost 1 base and 0 bases respectively, with 12 bases between them. Germline V CDR1 and CDR2: SEHNR, FQNEAQ (reference sequence). CDR3 protein: CASSLVRGTSTNEKLFF. CDR3 sequence (DNA): TGTGCCAGCAGCTTAGTTAGGGGCACCTCAACTAATGAAAAACTGTTTTTT.

The rearrangement links TRBV5-3 to TRBJ2-2; 10 nucleotides line up with TRBD1. TRBV5-3 is an open reading frame whose function is uncertain. The CDR3 has 16 amino acids. Trimming cost V 3 bases and J 8 bases; bases outside gene matches: 10. Here the CDR3 reads CARSSGTGESRGELFF. DNA of the CDR3: TGTGCCAGAAGCTCCGGGACAGGGGAGTCACGTGGGGAGCTGTTTTTT.

V is TRBV6-5 and J is TRBJ1-2; D perhaps matches TRBD1 (6 bases). Germline V lookup: CDR1 MNHEY, CDR2 SVGAGI. The V end was cut by 7 bases, the J end by 7 bases, with 13 bases between. The CDR3 spans 12 residues. CDR3 residues: CASKGGGSGYTF. The CDR3 DNA sequence: TGTGCCAGCAAGGGGGGAGGCTCTGGCTACACCTTC.

The chain has TRBV7-2 and TRBJ2-7; D remains unclear. This CDR3 is 15 amino acids long. Trimming removed 2 bases at V and 5 bases at J, with 16 bases between. Germline V gives CDR1 SGHTA, CDR2 FQGNSA. In nucleotides, the CDR3 is TGTGCCAGCAGCTTATCTCCCCGAGGTAGCCACGAGCAGTACTTC. Translating gives CASSLSPRGSHEQYF.

The rearrangement links TRBV10-3 to TRBJ1-2; tentatively, D is TRBD1 (6 bases). The CDR3 spans 13 residues. Per the germline V gene, CDR1 is ENHRY and CDR2 is SYGVKD. V was pared by 8 bases and J by 5 bases, with 15 bases between. CDR3 sequence reads: CAISTGGGYGYTF. The CDR3 coding sequence is TGTGCCATCTCGACGGGAGGGGGATATGGCTACACCTTC.

The CDR3 region has the DNA TGTGCCACCAGCAGAGAATCTAGCGGGAGGTACAATGAGCAGTTCTTC. It encodes CATSRESSGRYNEQFF. The chain couples TRBV15 to TRBJ2-1; 11 positions match TRBD2. V shed 0 bases, J shed 4 bases, and the junction held 2 bases outside the gene matches. From germline, CDR1 is LNHNV and CDR2 YYDKDF (reference sequence). This CDR3 is 16 amino acids long.

The rearrangement uses TRBV5-5 and TRBJ2-2; D is possibly TRBD1 (6 bases). V was shortened by 4 bases and J by 5 bases, with 9 bases between the two germline ends. The CDR3 contains 13 residues. Germline assignment: CDR1 SGHKS and CDR2 YYEKEE (reference sequence). DNA for the CDR3: TGTGCCAGCAGCCGTACAGGGACCGGGGAGCTGTTTTTT. As protein: CASSRTGTGELFF. Complete variable domain (other parts from reference TRBV5-5 and TRBJ2-2): DAGVTQSPTHLIKTRGQQVTLRCSPISGHKSVSWYQQVLGQGPQFIFQYYEKEERGRGNFPDRFSARQFPNYSSELNVNALLLGDSALYLCASSRTGTGELFFGEGSRLTVL.

The rearrangement links TRBV29-1 to TRBJ1-4; no clear D gene. The CDR3 runs 13 residues. The V gene lost 4 bases and the J gene lost 1 base, with 7 bases spanning the gap. In germline, CDR1 is SQVTM, CDR2 ANQGSEA. CDR3 region: CSVVKGTNEKLFF. The CDR3, as DNA: TGCAGCGTTGTGAAAGGAACTAATGAAAAACTGTTTTTT.

The chain employs TRBV7-8 and TRBJ2-3; 7 bases align to TRBD2. CDR1 SGHVS and CDR2 FQNEAQ come from the germline V gene. The J segment lost 6 bases and the V segment lost 5 bases, leaving 11 bases of the junction unmatched. The CDR3 runs to 15 residues. This CDR3 is CASSPPGGEYDTQYF. CDR3 coding DNA: TGTGCCAGCAGCCCTCCTGGGGGGGAGTATGATACGCAGTATTTT.

CDR3 coding DNA: TGTGCCAGCAGTTTATCGTACAGGGAAGAGCAGCCCCAGCATTTT. Encoded protein: CASSLSYREEQPQHF. This sequence joins TRBV27 and TRBJ1-5; D may be TRBD1 (6 bases). Trimming left V 0 bases short and J 7 bases short, with 13 bases between. CDR1 and CDR2 (germline): MNHEY, SMNVEV (reference sequence). There are 15 residues in the CDR3.

The V gene is TRBV14, the J gene TRBJ2-7; TRBD1 agrees at 7 bases. CDR3 size: 14 residues. V shed 4 bases, J shed 5 bases, and the junction held 8 bases outside the gene matches. Germline V gives CDR1 SGHDN, CDR2 FVKESK. CDR3: CASSLKIGGDEQYF. The CDR3 DNA follows: TGTGCCAGCAGCCTGAAAATAGGGGGCGACGAGCAGTACTTC.

The genes are TRBV28 and TRBJ1-1; a possible D gene is TRBD1 (5 bases). Germline V lookup: CDR1 MDHEN, CDR2 SYDVKM. V was shortened by 6 bases and J by 8 bases, with 13 bases between the two germline ends. The CDR3 has 12 residues. The CDR3 sequence is CASSPGRGEAFF. CDR3 bases: TGTGCCAGCAGCCCAGGGCGGGGAGAAGCTTTCTTT.

The chain uses TRBV2 and TRBJ2-1, with D uncertain. The CDR3 covers 17 residues. Germline V gene data show CDR1 as SNHLY and CDR2 as FYNNEI. V lost 7 bases and J lost 7, with 26 bases in between. The CDR3 nucleotides are TGTGCCAGCATCGTCGCGTTAGACTCCAGCCTTCGAAATGAGCAGTTCTTC. Translated: CASIVALDSSLRNEQFF. Using reference TRBV2 and TRBJ2-1 for the parts outside the CDR3, the full variable domain is EPEVTQTPSHQVTQMGQEVILRCVPISNHLYFYWYRQILGQKVEFLVSFYNNEISEKSEIFDDQFSVERPDGSNFTLKIRSTKLEDSAMYFCASIVALDSSLRNEQFFGPGTRLTVL.

The chain recombines TRBV7-2 with TRBJ2-7; 9 nucleotides align to TRBD2. Germline CDR1 and CDR2: SGHTA and FQGNSA. This CDR3 contains 16 residues. V shed 0 bases, J shed 3 bases, and the junction held 6 bases outside the gene matches. CDR3 sequence: CASSLAAATSGYEQYF. CDR3 DNA: TGTGCCAGCAGCTTAGCCGCGGCGACTAGCGGCTACGAGCAGTACTTC.

The V and J genes are TRBV7-2 and TRBJ2-5, with 14 bases lining up with TRBD2. This CDR3 is built from 17 residues. V was pared by 4 bases and J by 4 bases, with 8 bases of the junction left unmatched. Germline lookup yields CDR1 SGHTA and CDR2 FQGNSA. The DNA of the CDR3 is TGTGCCAGCAGCTCCGGACTAGCGGGAGGTCTTGGAGAGACCCAGTACTTC. Amino acid sequence: CASSSGLAGGLGETQYF.

The V call is TRBV9, the J call TRBJ2-2, with 8 bases lining up with TRBD2. The CDR3 has 20 amino acids. Trimming removed 3 bases from V and 0 bases from J; junction bases left unmatched: 16. Germline CDR1 SGDLS, CDR2 YYNGEE. For the CDR3, the DNA is TGTGCCAGCAGCGCCACCGGGACAAACGGGGGACTAGCGAACACCGGGGAGCTGTTTTTT. Its protein is CASSATGTNGGLANTGELFF.

The chain links TRBV6-5 to TRBJ2-7; TRBD1 might be the D (6 bases). V lost 7 bases and J 7 bases, leaving 14 bases between the germline ends. CDR1 and CDR2 from the germline V gene are MNHEY and SVGAGI. This CDR3 spans 12 amino acids. CDR3 coding DNA: TGTGCCAGCAACCCCCAGGGGAGAGAGCAGTACTTC. Its translation: CASNPQGREQYF.